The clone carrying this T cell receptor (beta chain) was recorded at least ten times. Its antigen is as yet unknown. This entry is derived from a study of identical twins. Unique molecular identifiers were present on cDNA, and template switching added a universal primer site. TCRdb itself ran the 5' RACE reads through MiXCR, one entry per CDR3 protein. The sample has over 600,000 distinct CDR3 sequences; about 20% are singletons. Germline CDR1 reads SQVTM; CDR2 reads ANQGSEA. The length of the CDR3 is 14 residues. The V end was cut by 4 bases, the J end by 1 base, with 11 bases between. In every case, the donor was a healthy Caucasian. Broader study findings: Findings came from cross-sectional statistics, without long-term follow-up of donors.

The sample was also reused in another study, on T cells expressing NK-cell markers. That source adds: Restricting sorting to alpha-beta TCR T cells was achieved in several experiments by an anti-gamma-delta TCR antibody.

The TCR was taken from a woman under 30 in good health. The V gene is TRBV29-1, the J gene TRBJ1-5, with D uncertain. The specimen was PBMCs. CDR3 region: CSVAVGLSNQPQHF. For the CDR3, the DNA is TGCAGCGTTGCAGTCGGACTGAGCAATCAGCCCCAGCATTTT.